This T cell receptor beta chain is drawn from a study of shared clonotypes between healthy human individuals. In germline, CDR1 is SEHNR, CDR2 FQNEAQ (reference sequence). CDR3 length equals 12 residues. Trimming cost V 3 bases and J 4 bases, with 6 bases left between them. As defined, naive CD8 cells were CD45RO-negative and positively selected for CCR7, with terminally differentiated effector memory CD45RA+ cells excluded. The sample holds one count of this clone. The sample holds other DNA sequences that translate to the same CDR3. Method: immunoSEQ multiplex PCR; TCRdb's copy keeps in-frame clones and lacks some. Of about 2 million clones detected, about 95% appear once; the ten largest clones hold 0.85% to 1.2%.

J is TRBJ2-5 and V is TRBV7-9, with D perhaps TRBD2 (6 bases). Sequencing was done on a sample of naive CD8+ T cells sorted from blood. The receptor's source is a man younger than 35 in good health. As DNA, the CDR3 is TGTGCCAGCAGCTTCGGGGGAGAGACCCAGTACTTC. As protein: CASSFGGETQYF. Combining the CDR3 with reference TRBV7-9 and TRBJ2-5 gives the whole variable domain DTGVSQNPRHKITKRGQNVTFRCDPISEHNRLYWYRQTLGQGPEFLTYFQNEAQLEKSRLLSDRFSAERPKGSFSTLEIQRTEQGDSAMYLCASSFGGETQYFGPGTRLLVL.